The 25 T cell receptor beta chains given below trace back to one sample, sequenced in a study of T cell repertoires in cytomegalovirus infection. Antigens for these TCRs are unknown. TCRdb re-analysed the reads in MiXCR, keeping a single row per CDR3 protein. Of 380,000 or so distinct CDR3 sequences in the sample, roughly a third were seen once. Sequenced material: cultured PBMCs, taken from culture after CMV antigen stimulation. Receptor source: a human donor in good health (CMV status not recorded). Some clones in this sample may be carry-over from other donors' samples.

The gene calls are TRBV28 and TRBJ1-2, with 8 bases matching TRBD1. The CDR3 consists of 13 residues. V dropped 8 bases and J dropped 7; count of bases not matched to a gene: 9. From germline, CDR1 is MDHEN and CDR2 SYDVKM. CDR3 bases: TGTGCCAGCGGGACAGGAGCCGTTTCTGGCTACACCTTC. Encoded protein: CASGTGAVSGYTF.

The V call is TRBV28, the J call TRBJ2-5; 11 nucleotides agree with TRBD1. V lost 2 bases and J lost 4; bases outside the gene matches: 3. CDR3 size: 15 residues. The germline V gene has CDR1 MDHEN and CDR2 SYDVKM. CDR3 DNA: TGTGCCAGCAGTTTAGGACAGGGGGCGGGAGAGACCCAGTACTTC. Residues: CASSLGQGAGETQYF.

This clonotype was counted a few times. V gene TRBV7-8 combines with J gene TRBJ1-1, with a weak D call TRBD1 (5 bases). CDR3 length: 16 residues. Germline V CDR1 and CDR2: SGHVS, FQNEAQ. Trimming pared 0 bases from V and 0 bases from J, leaving 11 bases between. CDR3 in amino acids: CASSLARVFMNTEAFF. CDR3 in DNA: TGTGCCAGCAGCTTAGCCAGGGTCTTCATGAACACTGAAGCTTTCTTT.

This clonotype has only a few counts. The chain is built from TRBV12-3 or TRBV12-4 and TRBJ2-5, with D hard to call. V was shortened by 6 bases and J by 3 bases, with 8 bases between the two germline ends. This CDR3 region has 12 residues. The CDR3 loop reads CASSDGEETQYF. The CDR3, as DNA: TGTGCCAGCAGCGACGGCGAAGAGACCCAGTACTTC.

V usage is TRBV7-9 and J usage is TRBJ2-1; 8 bases align to TRBD2. CDR3 length equals 14 residues. Losses at the gene ends were 4 bases for V and 4 bases for J; bases not matched to a gene: 3. The germline gives CDR1 SEHNR, CDR2 FQNEAQ (reference sequence). As DNA, the CDR3 is TGTGCCAGCAGCTCGGGACTAGGATACAATGAGCAGTTCTTC. The encoded protein is CASSSGLGYNEQFF.

This clonotype has more than one count but fewer than ten. The chain is built from TRBV27 and TRBJ2-3, with D uncertain. This CDR3 comprises 16 residues. The V gene lost 4 bases and the J gene lost 2 bases, with 16 bases spanning the gap. The V gene's germline CDR1 is MNHEY and CDR2 SMNVEV (reference sequence). CDR3 nucleotides: TGTGCCAGCAGTTCCCCAAGGACCGGGTACACAGATACGCAGTATTTT. Encoded protein: CASSSPRTGYTDTQYF.

In regard to this clonotype: Germline and junction disagree at one end, which may indicate a read error. The V call is TRBV7-2, the J call TRBJ2-5; either TRBD1 or TRBD2 may supply D (5 bases each). Germline-derived CDR1 and CDR2 are SGHTA and FQGNSA. This CDR3 has 16 residues. In DNA, the CDR3 is TGTGCCAGCAGCTTAGCGGCGGGTCTAGGGGAAGATACCCAGTACTTC. Translating it yields CASSLAAGLGEDTQYF.

The J gene is TRBJ2-2, the V gene TRBV20-1; D unclear. The CDR3 is 14 residues long. The germline CDR1 and CDR2 sequences are DFQATT and SNEGSKA (reference sequence). V lost 3 bases and J 0 bases, leaving 8 bases between the germline ends. In DNA, the CDR3 is TGCAGTGCTAGTAAACCTTCGAACACCGGGGAGCTGTTTTTT. Its protein product is CSASKPSNTGELFF.

This clonotype was seen a few times. The chain carries TRBV28 and TRBJ1-1, with 8 nucleotides matching TRBD1. V lost 6 bases to trimming and J lost 2 bases; unmatched junction nucleotides: 8. This CDR3 contains 15 residues. Germline V gene sequence: CDR1 MDHEN, CDR2 SYDVKM. CDR3 DNA: TGTGCCAGCAGCGAAACAGGGGGTTCTAACACTGAAGCTTTCTTT. Its protein product is CASSETGGSNTEAFF. Full variable domain (outside the CDR3, taken from reference TRBV28 and TRBJ1-1): DVKVTQSSRYLVKRTGEKVFLECVQDMDHENMFWYRQDPGLGLRLIYFSYDVKMKEKGDIPEGYSVSREKKERFSLILESASTNQTSMYLCASSETGGSNTEAFFGQGTRLTVV.

This clonotype appeared many times. The chain carries TRBV7-2 and TRBJ2-1; D call uncertain. Per the germline V gene, CDR1 is SGHTA and CDR2 is FQGNSA. This CDR3 is built from 16 residues. Trimming left V 2 bases short and J 0 bases short, with 11 bases between. CDR3 coding DNA: TGTGCCAGCAGCTTATCCCCTTCTAGCTCCTACAATGAGCAGTTCTTC. Translation: CASSLSPSSSYNEQFF.

This clonotype was detected only a few times. V and J are TRBV7-6 and TRBJ1-1, with a weak D call TRBD1 (6 bases). V gave up 2 bases and J gave up 8 bases, with 15 bases separating them. Germline loops: CDR1 SGHVS, CDR2 FNYEAQ. The CDR3 length is 14 residues. CDR3 region: CASSLMQGPGEAFF. CDR3 DNA sequence: TGTGCCAGCAGCTTAATGCAGGGGCCGGGGGAAGCTTTCTTT. The entire variable domain, with the rest obtained from reference TRBV7-6 and TRBJ1-1, is as follows: GAGVSQSPRYKVTKRGQDVALRCDPISGHVSLYWYRQALGQGPEFLTYFNYEAQQDKSGLPNDRFSAERPEGSISTLTIQRTEQRDSAMYRCASSLMQGPGEAFFGQGTRLTVV.

This clonotype has more than one count but fewer than ten. The genes are TRBV6-5 and TRBJ2-7; a weak D match, TRBD1 (6 bases). V was trimmed by 9 bases and J by 0 bases, leaving 18 bases between them. CDR3 length: 15 residues. CDR1 is MNHEY, CDR2 SVGAGI, per germline. In DNA form, the CDR3 reads TGTGCCAGTTCTCAAAGGGGCAGGGGCTCCTACGAGCAGTACTTC. Protein product: CASSQRGRGSYEQYF.

This clonotype was detected only a few times. The chain is built from TRBV19 and TRBJ2-1, with 8 bases matching TRBD2. The CDR3 totals 14 residues. V was pared by 4 bases and J by 13 bases, with 12 bases of the junction left unmatched. Germline CDR1 and CDR2: LNHDA and SQIVND (reference sequence). This CDR3 reads CASSTTGTSGSQFF. CDR3 sequence (DNA): TGTGCCAGTAGTACCACCGGGACTAGTGGTTCCCAGTTCTTC. The entire variable domain, with the rest obtained from reference TRBV19 and TRBJ2-1, is as follows: DGGITQSPKYLFRKEGQNVTLSCEQNLNHDAMYWYRQDPGQGLRLIYYSQIVNDFQKGDIAEGYSVSREKKESFPLTVTSAQKNPTAFYLCASSTTGTSGSQFFGPGTRLTVL.

This clonotype appeared a few times. V and J are TRBV24-1 and TRBJ2-4; the match to TRBD1 covers 8 bases. Germline assignment: CDR1 KGHDR and CDR2 SFDVKD. This CDR3 is built from 14 residues. J gave up 4 bases and V 3 bases, and 1 base lay outside the gene matches. Here the CDR3 reads CATSDGQGKNIQYF. The CDR3, as DNA: TGTGCCACCAGTGATGGACAGGGTAAAAACATTCAGTACTTC.

This chain connects TRBV4-1 to TRBJ1-2; D gene ambiguous. Germline V gene data show CDR1 as MGHRA and CDR2 as YSYEKL. Trimming removed 3 bases at V and 1 base at J, with 12 bases between. This CDR3 spans 15 amino acids. CDR3 amino acids: CASSHKAEGNYGYTF. The CDR3 DNA is TGCGCCAGCAGCCATAAGGCAGAAGGTAACTATGGCTACACCTTC.

The table lists this clonotype with a few counts. The chain employs TRBV7-2 and TRBJ2-1, with TRBD2 matching over 8 bases. This CDR3 has 16 residues. V gave up 5 bases and J gave up 6 bases; unmatched junction bases: 12. The germline V gene encodes CDR1 SGHTA and CDR2 FQGNSA. The chain's CDR3 is CASSAGGGALPNEQFF. CDR3 DNA sequence: TGTGCCAGCAGCGCGGGGGGAGGGGCCCTCCCCAATGAGCAGTTCTTC.

The chain joins TRBV20-1 to TRBJ2-7; 13 bases match TRBD2. Germline V lookup: CDR1 DFQATT, CDR2 SNEGSKA (reference sequence). The CDR3 totals 15 residues. Trimming at V came to 7 bases and at J to 2 bases, leaving 8 bases not matched to a gene. CDR3 loop: CSVIPGTSGTYEQYF. The DNA of the CDR3 is TGCAGTGTTATACCGGGGACTAGCGGGACCTACGAGCAGTACTTC.

The chain employs TRBV7-9 and TRBJ1-2; 7 bases line up with TRBD1. The germline gives CDR1 SEHNR, CDR2 FQNEAQ (reference sequence). The trim removed 5 bases at V and 4 bases at J, leaving 10 bases unmatched. The CDR3 contains 15 residues. CDR3 sequence reads: CASSETGTAIYGYTF. The DNA of the CDR3 is TGTGCCAGCAGCGAGACCGGGACAGCGATCTATGGCTACACCTTC.

This clonotype was counted a few times. The chain links TRBV6-2 or TRBV6-3 to TRBJ2-5; 8 nucleotides match TRBD2. This CDR3 is built from 14 residues. The germline CDR1 and CDR2 sequences are MNHEY and SVGEGT. The V and J ends lost 7 bases and 5 bases, in that order; junction bases with no gene match: 9. The CDR3 DNA is TGTGCCAGCAATCACCGGGAGGGCCTGGAGACCCAGTACTTC. It encodes CASNHREGLETQYF.

A few counts support this clonotype. The chain is built from TRBV9 and TRBJ2-3; possibly TRBD2 for D (5 bases). Trimming removed 0 bases at V and 9 bases at J, with 14 bases between. The CDR3 extends over 14 amino acids. Germline V lookup: CDR1 SGDLS, CDR2 YYNGEE. The CDR3 coding sequence is TGTGCCAGCAGCGTAGCAGGCTTCGGCGGGACGCAGTATTTT. It yields the protein CASSVAGFGGTQYF. The entire variable domain, with the rest obtained from reference TRBV9 and TRBJ2-3, is as follows: DSGVTQTPKHLITATGQRVTLRCSPRSGDLSVYWYQQSLDQGLQFLIQYYNGEERAKGNILERFSAQQFPDLHSELNLSSLELGDSALYFCASSVAGFGGTQYFGPGTRLTVL.

This sequence joins TRBV24-1 and TRBJ1-2, with 8 bases that match TRBD1. CDR3 length: 15 residues. V shed 5 bases and J 7 bases; nucleotides not matched to a gene: 11. CDR1 KGHDR and CDR2 SFDVKD come from the germline V gene. CDR3 bases: TGTGCCACCAGTGGTGCAATTCAGGGGGCTCTTGGCTACACCTTC. This sequence encodes CATSGAIQGALGYTF.

There are a few counts of this clonotype. The chain recombines TRBV6-2 or TRBV6-3 with TRBJ1-5; D is possibly TRBD1 (5 bases). The CDR3 has 14 amino acids. Per germline, CDR1 MNHEY and CDR2 SVGEGT. V was shortened by 7 bases and J by 5 bases, with 15 bases between the two germline ends. DNA for the CDR3: TGTGCCAGCAACTCCCCCGGGACTGATCAGCCCCAGCATTTT. Translation gives CASNSPGTDQPQHF.

The V gene is TRBV30, the J gene TRBJ2-5; D is unresolved. Germline loops: CDR1 GTSNPN, CDR2 SVGIG (reference sequence). The V and J ends lost 4 bases and 5 bases respectively, with 20 bases between them. This CDR3 is 15 amino acids long. The CDR3 protein is CAWKRAGVYEETQYF. CDR3 bases: TGTGCCTGGAAAAGGGCAGGAGTGTACGAGGAGACCCAGTACTTC.

The chain couples TRBV7-3 to TRBJ1-1, with TRBD1 as a possible D gene (5 bases). The V gene lost 4 bases and the J gene lost 0 bases, with 15 bases spanning the gap. CDR3 length: 16 amino acids. Germline values: CDR1 SGHTA, CDR2 FQGTGA. CDR3 amino acids: CASSSTATRMNTEAFF. The CDR3 nucleotides are TGTGCCAGCAGCTCGACAGCCACTAGAATGAACACTGAAGCTTTCTTT. Full variable domain (remainder filled in from reference TRBV7-3 and TRBJ1-1): GAGVSQTPSNKVTEKGKYVELRCDPISGHTALYWYRQSLGQGPEFLIYFQGTGAADDSGLPNDRFFAVRPEGSVSTLKIQRTERGDSAVYLCASSSTATRMNTEAFFGQGTRLTVV.

The chain employs TRBV6-2 or TRBV6-3 and TRBJ1-1; D gene unclear. CDR1 and CDR2 from the germline V gene are MNHEY and SVGEGT. This CDR3 is built from 13 residues. V shed 5 bases and J shed 7 bases, with 14 bases lying between them. The CDR3, as DNA: TGTGCCAGCAGTGCAATCATCGCGAGTGAAGCTTTCTTT. The encoded protein is CASSAIIASEAFF.